This entry lists 11 T cell receptor beta chains sequenced from one sample in a study of cytomegalovirus exposure and HLA in healthy donors. Researchers ran the PCR with 60 Vbeta and 13 Jbeta primers. Some clones are missing from TCRdb's copy, which holds only in-frame ones; the method was immunoSEQ multiplex PCR. The data hold around 130,000 clones, with roughly 70% observed a single time. Sequenced: PBMCs. The source of these receptors is a woman aged 40-49 years in good health and CMV-seropositive.

This chain joins TRBV5-1 and TRBJ1-2; D is unclear. Germline CDR1 reads SGHRS; CDR2 reads YFSETQ. The V gene lost 0 bases and the J gene lost 14 bases, with 11 bases spanning the gap. CDR3 size: 11 residues. CDR3 residues: CASSLGLITTF. The CDR3 DNA is TGCGCCAGCAGCTTGGGACTGATTACGACCTTC.

This clone was seen a handful of times. The CDR3 sequence is CAISESGGPSYNEQFF. For the CDR3, the DNA is TGTGCCATCAGTGAGTCGGGAGGCCCCTCCTACAATGAGCAGTTCTTC. The rearrangement links TRBV10-3 to TRBJ2-1; TRBD2 might be the D (6 bases). Trimming took 0 bases from V and 0 from J, leaving 9 bases between them. Germline V gene sequence: CDR1 ENHRY, CDR2 SYGVKD. The CDR3 totals 16 residues.

This clone was seen just once. The V and J genes are TRBV5-1 and TRBJ2-5, with a possible D match to TRBD1 (6 bases). The J call may be mistaken, given a closer DNA end match to TRBJ2-7. In germline, CDR1 is SGHRS, CDR2 YFSETQ. There are 16 residues in the CDR3. The CDR3 is CASAAIAGANLGEQYF. The CDR3, as DNA: TGCGCCAGTGCTGCCATCGCAGGGGCTAACTTAGGCGAGCAGTACTTC.

This chain uses TRBV10-1 with TRBJ2-1, with D possibly TRBD2 on 6 matching bases. Germline CDR1 is WNHNN and CDR2 is SYGVQD (reference sequence). V was cut by 10 bases and J by 4 bases, with 17 bases left in between. This CDR3 region has 14 residues. CDR3 sequence (DNA): TGCGCCAAGCACTTAGCGGCAACATACAATGAGCAGTTCTTC. As protein: CAKHLAATYNEQFF.

The gene calls are TRBV30 and TRBJ2-7; D call uncertain. Germline V lookup: CDR1 GTSNPN, CDR2 SVGIG (reference sequence). Deletions cut 1 base from V and 4 bases from J, with 11 bases between. The CDR3 covers 13 residues. The CDR3 sequence: CAWSDTIQYEQYF. Here the CDR3 DNA reads TGTGCCTGGAGTGACACGATCCAGTACGAGCAGTACTTC.

This chain links TRBV27 with TRBJ1-5; TRBD1 is a possible D gene (5 bases). Germline V gene sequence: CDR1 MNHEY, CDR2 SMNVEV (reference sequence). Trimming stripped 0 bases from V and 2 bases from J, with 11 bases between. The CDR3 sequence is 16 residues long. The CDR3 sequence is CASSLSGRVGNQPQHF. The CDR3 coding sequence is TGTGCCAGCAGTTTATCGGGCAGGGTAGGCAATCAGCCCCAGCATTTT.

This clone was seen once. CDR3 DNA: TGCGCCAGCAGCTCCTACATGGGCCCTAACACTGAAGCTTTCTTT. It codes for CASSSYMGPNTEAFF. This chain links TRBV4-1 with TRBJ1-1; D unresolved. CDR3 length: 15 residues. Trimming left V 5 bases short and J 2 bases short, with 15 bases between. Germline assignment: CDR1 MGHRA and CDR2 YSYEKL.

CDR3 region: CASSDQPEYGNTIYF. DNA for the CDR3: TGTGCCAGCAGTGATCAACCGGAGTACGGGAACACCATATATTTT. The chain employs TRBV2 and TRBJ1-3; D gene unclear. The V gene lost 3 bases and the J gene lost 7 bases, with 16 bases spanning the gap. This CDR3 spans 15 amino acids. Germline V lookup: CDR1 SNHLY, CDR2 FYNNEI.

This clone was found once. The rearrangement links TRBV28 to TRBJ1-5, with D possibly being TRBD1 (5 bases). Trimming removed 6 bases from V and 4 bases from J, with 13 bases in between. The CDR3 has 14 residues. The germline V gene encodes CDR1 MDHEN and CDR2 SYDVKM. The CDR3 is CASRSRGGNQPQHF. In DNA form, the CDR3 reads TGTGCCAGCAGAAGCCGGGGGGGAAATCAGCCCCAGCATTTT.

The chain combines TRBV27 with TRBJ2-5, with D hard to call. The germline gives CDR1 MNHEY, CDR2 SMNVEV (reference sequence). CDR3 length equals 13 residues. V was trimmed by 4 bases and J by 1 base, leaving 7 bases between them. The CDR3 sequence is CASSSPFQETQYF. The CDR3 bases are TGTGCCAGCAGTTCCCCCTTCCAAGAGACCCAGTACTTC.

The chain joins TRBV18 to TRBJ1-4, with TRBD1 as a possible D gene (6 bases). CDR3 length equals 15 residues. Trimming took off 3 bases at V and 4 bases at J, with 12 bases between the two ends. Germline CDR1 and CDR2: KGHSH and LQKENI. CDR3 sequence: CASSPQGPINEKLFF. For the CDR3, the DNA is TGTGCCAGCTCACCTCAGGGGCCGATTAATGAAAAACTGTTTTTT.